The 27 T cell receptor beta chains listed next were all sequenced from one sample in a study of PD-1 and CTLA-4 blockade in melanoma. Assay: immunoSEQ multiplex PCR; the TCRdb copy retains only in-frame clones and omits some. The data contain under 40,000 clones, around 89% of them seen just once; the ten biggest clones take up approximately 6.4%. Source: CD8+ T cells from peripheral blood, taken from a patient given anti-PD-1 treatment. The receptors derive from a human donor with melanoma.

The chain carries TRBV5-6 and TRBJ2-1; 8 nucleotides align to TRBD2. Germline CDR1 is SGHDT and CDR2 is YYEEEE. J was trimmed by 8 bases and V by 4 bases; bases with no gene match: 8. The CDR3 is 14 amino acids. The CDR3 bases are TGTGCCAGCAGCCCGGGACTAGATGAAGATGAGCAGTTCTTC. This translates into CASSPGLDEDEQFF.

The rearrangement uses TRBV4-3 and TRBJ2-5; weak D call: TRBD1 (5 bases). Germline V lookup: CDR1 LGHNA, CDR2 YSLEER. CDR3 length: 14 residues. Trimming removed 3 bases at V and 4 bases at J, with 12 bases between. The CDR3 sequence is CASSQENRGETQYF. The CDR3 region has the DNA TGCGCCAGCAGCCAGGAAAATAGGGGAGAGACCCAGTACTTC.

The chain uses TRBV19 and TRBJ2-7; 8 nucleotides line up with TRBD1. This CDR3 spans 14 amino acids. Germline CDR1 LNHDA, CDR2 SQIVND (reference sequence). With 8 bases clipped from V and 2 bases from J, the junction kept 8 bases outside the gene matches. CDR3 region: CASAPGQGPYEQYF. CDR3 sequence (DNA): TGTGCCAGTGCCCCCGGACAGGGCCCCTACGAGCAGTACTTC.

The rearrangement joins TRBV7-9 to TRBJ1-4; weak D call: TRBD1 (6 bases). This CDR3 has 15 amino acids. Germline V lookup: CDR1 SEHNR, CDR2 FQNEAQ (reference sequence). V was trimmed by 6 bases and J by 8 bases, leaving 19 bases between them. The CDR3 sequence: CASRSNRANGEKLFF. The DNA of the CDR3 is TGTGCCAGCAGGTCAAACAGGGCCAACGGGGAAAAACTGTTTTTT.

This chain joins TRBV6-6 and TRBJ2-7, with D perhaps being TRBD1 or TRBD2 (5 bases each). The germline V and J ends were trimmed by 5 bases and 11 bases, with 16 bases remaining between them. This CDR3 spans 12 amino acids. Per the germline V gene, CDR1 is MNHNY and CDR2 is SVGAGI (reference sequence). For the CDR3, the DNA is TGTGCCAGCAGTCCCGGGACCGGGTGGGAGTACTTC. Residues: CASSPGTGWEYF.

V is TRBV4-2 and J is TRBJ2-6; perhaps TRBD2 as D (7 bases). V lost 4 bases and J 4 bases, leaving 32 bases between the germline ends. The CDR3 is 22 amino acids. CDR1 is LGHNA, CDR2 YNFKEQ, per germline. The CDR3 DNA is TGTGCCAGCAGCCCCCGTAGGAGGGGGGGGCTCCCCCCTCTCGGGGGGGCCAACGTCCTGACTTTC. Protein product: CASSPRRRGGLPPLGGANVLTF.

This clone was recorded only once. The rearrangement links TRBV15 to TRBJ2-3; D may be TRBD1 or TRBD2 (5 bases each). The CDR3 has 16 amino acids. V was shortened by 3 bases and J by 2 bases, with 15 bases between the two germline ends. Looked up from germline, CDR1 is LNHNV and CDR2 is YYDKDF (reference sequence). The CDR3 protein is CATSSPPGRLTDTQYF. The CDR3, as DNA: TGTGCCACCAGCAGTCCCCCGGGACGGCTCACAGATACGCAGTATTTT.

The chain joins TRBV27 to TRBJ1-1; no clear D gene. The germline CDR1 and CDR2 sequences are MNHEY and SMNVEV (reference sequence). V lost 8 bases to trimming and J lost 0 bases, with 13 bases between them. This CDR3 is 14 amino acids long. CDR3 nucleotide sequence: TGTGCCAGCCGCCAGGCAGGAGTGAACACTGAAGCTTTCTTT. Translating gives CASRQAGVNTEAFF.

The gene calls are TRBV7-2 and TRBJ1-4; D gene unclear. Looked up from germline, CDR1 is SGHTA and CDR2 is FQGNSA. V was pared by 3 bases and J by 10 bases, with 15 bases between. The CDR3 sequence is 14 residues long. Here the CDR3 reads CASSFRVGEGKLFF. The CDR3 coding sequence is TGTGCCAGCAGCTTCCGGGTAGGAGAAGGAAAACTGTTTTTT.

This clone is a singleton in its sample. The rearrangement joins TRBV28 to TRBJ1-1; D is possibly TRBD1 (5 bases). CDR3 length: 20 residues. Germline V gene sequence: CDR1 MDHEN, CDR2 SYDVKM. Trimming stripped 6 bases from V and 2 bases from J, with 31 bases between. The CDR3 DNA reads TGTGCCAGCAGCTTTGTCTACGCGAAGGAACCGGGACGGCAAAACACTGAAGCTTTCTTT. Its protein product is CASSFVYAKEPGRQNTEAFF.

The chain combines TRBV6-6 with TRBJ2-3; a weak D match, TRBD1 (6 bases). This CDR3 has 15 amino acids. Germline CDR1 reads MNHNY; CDR2 reads SVGAGI (reference sequence). Trimming cost V 5 bases and J 0 bases, with 12 bases left between them. CDR3 region: CASSDRDISTDTQYF. The CDR3 DNA reads as TGTGCCAGCAGTGACCGGGACATTAGCACAGATACGCAGTATTTT.

The chain joins TRBV7-6 to TRBJ1-3; no clear D gene. Germline assignment: CDR1 SGHVS and CDR2 FNYEAQ. The V end was cut by 2 bases, the J end by 4 bases, with 3 bases between. The CDR3 sequence is 12 residues long. The CDR3 here is CASSLPGNTIYF. The DNA of the CDR3 is TGTGCCAGCAGCTTACCAGGAAACACCATATATTTT.

J is TRBJ2-7 and V is TRBV28; D unclear. The CDR3 totals 12 residues. Trimming took 2 bases from V and 3 from J, leaving 5 bases between them. The germline V gene has CDR1 MDHEN and CDR2 SYDVKM. The CDR3 DNA sequence: TGTGCCAGCAGTTTAGTAGGCTACGAGCAGTACTTC. Its protein product is CASSLVGYEQYF.

The chain recombines TRBV19 with TRBJ1-1, with a possible D match to TRBD1 (6 bases). The V gene lost 5 bases and the J gene lost 2 bases, with 12 bases spanning the gap. Germline CDR1 LNHDA, CDR2 SQIVND (reference sequence). This CDR3 has 14 amino acids. DNA for the CDR3: TGTGCCAGTAGTCTGGACAGATTTAACACTGAAGCTTTCTTT. As protein: CASSLDRFNTEAFF.

This clone occurred once. The V and J genes are TRBV7-9 and TRBJ1-6, with D perhaps TRBD1 (5 bases). CDR3 length: 16 amino acids. Trimming took off 4 bases at V and 7 bases at J, with 17 bases between the two ends. Germline values: CDR1 SEHNR, CDR2 FQNEAQ (reference sequence). CDR3 nucleotide sequence: TGTGCCAGCAGCTACAAAATGGGGCCACGGAATTCACCCCTCCACTTT. Encoded protein: CASSYKMGPRNSPLHF. The full variable domain, with the rest looked up from reference TRBV7-9 and TRBJ1-6, is DTGVSQNPRHKITKRGQNVTFRCDPISEHNRLYWYRQTLGQGPEFLTYFQNEAQLEKSRLLSDRFSAERPKGSFSTLEIQRTEQGDSAMYLCASSYKMGPRNSPLHFGNGTRLTVT.

The chain couples TRBV27 to TRBJ2-1; a possible D gene is TRBD2 (6 bases). V gave up 6 bases and J gave up 4 bases, with 16 bases separating them. The CDR3 is made up of 15 amino acids. Germline V gene sequence: CDR1 MNHEY, CDR2 SMNVEV (reference sequence). The DNA for the CDR3 is TGTGCCAGCAGCTTGCGGGGAGGCGGGTACAATGAGCAGTTCTTC. Its protein product is CASSLRGGGYNEQFF.

J is TRBJ2-3 and V is TRBV5-6; D remains ambiguous. Germline loops: CDR1 SGHDT, CDR2 YYEEEE. The V gene lost 2 bases and the J gene lost 4 bases, with 8 bases spanning the gap. The CDR3 is 13 amino acids. This CDR3 is CASSFDAPDTQYF. The CDR3 region has the DNA TGTGCCAGCAGCTTTGACGCTCCAGATACGCAGTATTTT.

This chain links TRBV4-1 with TRBJ2-3; no clear D. V lost 0 bases to trimming and J lost 0 bases, with 7 bases between them. CDR1 and CDR2 from the germline V gene are MGHRA and YSYEKL. There are 15 residues in the CDR3. CDR3 bases: TGCGCCAGCAGCCAAGAGTATCGGAGCACAGATACGCAGTATTTT. This gives the protein CASSQEYRSTDTQYF.

This chain links TRBV6-2 or TRBV6-3 with TRBJ2-7; TRBD1 might be the D (6 bases). CDR1 and CDR2 (germline): MNHEY, SVGEGT. This CDR3 spans 15 amino acids. V was pared by 5 bases and J by 4 bases, with 18 bases between. CDR3 residues: CASSKTGQGNYEQYF. Written as DNA, the CDR3 is TGTGCCAGCAGTAAGACAGGTCAGGGAAATTACGAGCAGTACTTC.

This chain joins TRBV13 and TRBJ2-3, with D uncertain. Trimming stripped 0 bases from V and 6 bases from J, with 7 bases between. This CDR3 is 13 amino acids long. Germline lookup yields CDR1 PRHDT and CDR2 FYEKMQ (reference sequence). In DNA form, the CDR3 reads TGTGCCAGCAGCTTAGGGACCAGGGATACGCAGTATTTT. Protein: CASSLGTRDTQYF.

This clone was recorded only once. This chain uses TRBV28 with TRBJ2-7; D is undetermined. V gave up 3 bases and J gave up 1 base, with 7 bases separating them. Germline CDR1 reads MDHEN; CDR2 reads SYDVKM. The CDR3 sequence is 13 residues long. In DNA, the CDR3 is TGTGCCAGCAGTTTGCGGTTGTCCTACGAGCAGTACTTC. Translation gives CASSLRLSYEQYF.

This clone has only a few counts. The V call is TRBV2, the J call TRBJ2-3; 7 bases agree with TRBD1. V shed 10 bases, J shed 1 base, and the junction held 8 bases outside the gene matches. The germline V gene encodes CDR1 SNHLY and CDR2 FYNNEI. This CDR3 is built from 14 residues. The CDR3 DNA sequence: TGTGCCAACACAGGGGAAGGCGGCACAGATACGCAGTATTTT. Its translation: CANTGEGGTDTQYF.

V is TRBV19 and J is TRBJ1-4; D perhaps matches TRBD1 (5 bases). Germline V CDR1 and CDR2: LNHDA, SQIVND (reference sequence). The CDR3 spans 16 residues. V lost 3 bases and J 7 bases, leaving 18 bases between the germline ends. CDR3 DNA: TGTGCCAGTAGTATTTTTCCGGCCCAGGGCGGTGAAAAACTGTTTTTT. It is translated as CASSIFPAQGGEKLFF.

The chain links TRBV2 to TRBJ2-5, with D tentatively TRBD2 (6 bases). The CDR3 has 14 amino acids. Between the trimmed V and J ends, which lost 5 bases and 1 base, there was a span of 11 bases. CDR1 SNHLY and CDR2 FYNNEI come from the germline V gene. CDR3 sequence: CASSPKGGQETQYF. The CDR3 nucleotides read TGTGCCAGCAGTCCAAAGGGAGGCCAAGAGACCCAGTACTTC.

This chain joins TRBV19 and TRBJ1-1; D ambiguous. This CDR3 has 12 amino acids. Germline loops: CDR1 LNHDA, CDR2 SQIVND (reference sequence). V was trimmed by 4 bases and J by 4 bases, leaving 7 bases between them. The CDR3 nucleotides are TGTGCCAGTAGTACCCTGATCACTGAAGCTTTCTTT. Amino acid sequence: CASSTLITEAFF.

V is TRBV3-1 (or the pseudogene TRBV3-2) and J is TRBJ2-4; D is possibly TRBD1 (7 bases). Trimming pared 4 bases from V and 8 bases from J, leaving 18 bases between. This CDR3 region has 15 residues. Germline CDR1 is LGHDT and CDR2 is YNNKEL (reference sequence). The CDR3 region is CASSLSGGLQDIQYF. DNA of the CDR3: TGTGCCAGCAGCCTTTCAGGGGGACTGCAAGACATTCAGTACTTC.

This clone was seen only a few times. The chain joins TRBV11-2 to TRBJ1-1, with D uncertain. CDR3 length: 11 residues. Germline values: CDR1 SGHAT, CDR2 FQNNGV. The germline V and J ends were trimmed by 6 bases and 10 bases, with 12 bases remaining between them. CDR3 DNA: TGTGCCAGCAGAGATGTGGTATCAGCTTTCTTT. The encoded protein is CASRDVVSAFF.